The rows below give T cell receptor beta chains drawn from one sample of a study of beta chain features in type 1 diabetes. Produced via immunoSEQ multiplex PCR; TCRdb's table is partial and in-frame only. The sample consists of 300,000 to 350,000 clones, around 9.3% of them appearing once. Sequencing used central memory CD4+ T cells from blood. These receptors all stem from a man aged 30 to 45 with type 1 diabetes. CDR3s include the opening cysteine and the closing phenylalanine or tryptophan. A D gene is named only where the DNA matches it firmly. Clone size appears in some rows only: once, few, many, or a class for an expanded clone.

clone_size cdr3_length j_call d_call v_call cdr3_aa cdr3_nt
. 15 TRBJ1-2 . TRBV4-1 CASSQGPTDNYGYTF TGCGCCAGCAGCCAAGGTCCGACAGATAACTATGGCTACACCTTC
. 10 TRBJ1-6 . TRBV30 CALGGSPLHF TGTGCGCTCGGAGGATCACCCCTCCACTTT
few 16 TRBJ2-7 TRBD1 TRBV11-2 CASSLGTGGFSYEQYF TGTGCCAGCAGCTTAGGGACAGGGGGATTCTCCTACGAGCAGTACTTC
few 12 TRBJ2-2 . TRBV11-3 CASSPEGGELFF TGTGCCAGCAGCCCTGAGGGCGGGGAGCTGTTTTTT
. 16 TRBJ1-2 . TRBV2 CASSEEAAGNNYGYTF TGTGCCAGCAGTGAAGAGGCGGCAGGGAATAACTATGGCTACACCTTC
. 15 TRBJ2-5 . TRBV28 CASSPSSGGAETQYF TGTGCCAGCAGTCCGTCCTCAGGGGGGGCAGAGACCCAGTACTTC
. 12 TRBJ2-5 . TRBV5-6 CASSLRERTQYF TGTGCCAGCAGCTTGAGGGAAAGGACCCAGTACTTC
few 13 TRBJ1-1 TRBD1 TRBV25-1 CASRGGTATEAFF TGTGCCAGCAGGGGCGGGACAGCCACTGAAGCTTTCTTT
. 14 TRBJ1-2 . TRBV6-5 CASSYGGGQGGYTF TGTGCCAGCAGTTACGGGGGAGGTCAAGGTGGCTACACCTTC
many 14 TRBJ2-2 . TRBV25-1 CASSGIWGTGELFF TGTGCCAGCAGCGGAATTTGGGGAACCGGGGAGCTGTTTTTT
few 16 TRBJ1-2 TRBD1 TRBV28 CASSSFGQGGNYGYTF TGTGCCAGCAGTTCATTTGGACAGGGCGGAAATTATGGCTACACCTTC
. 13 TRBJ2-5 TRBD2 TRBV5-5 CASRGSGGETQYF TGTGCCAGCCGAGGGAGCGGGGGAGAGACCCAGTACTTC
. 17 TRBJ2-5 TRBD2 TRBV9 CASSPSGGAGARETQYF TGTGCCAGCAGCCCCTCTGGCGGAGCGGGGGCTCGAGAGACCCAGTACTTC
. 14 TRBJ2-7 . TRBV19 CASSIGDGSYEQYF TGTGCCAGTAGTATAGGCGACGGATCCTACGAGCAGTACTTC
once 11 TRBJ2-5 . TRBV5-1 CASSVQETQYF TGCGCCAGCAGCGTTCAAGAGACCCAGTACTTC
. 13 TRBJ2-7 TRBD1 TRBV10-3 CAISQQGAEEQYF TGTGCCATCAGCCAACAGGGGGCAGAGGAGCAGTACTTC
. 14 TRBJ1-5 . TRBV19 CASSPGLGPQPQHF TGTGCCAGTAGCCCAGGGTTAGGGCCTCAGCCCCAGCATTTT
few 16 TRBJ2-7 TRBD1 TRBV5-6 CASSAAPQGASYEQYF TGTGCCAGCAGCGCAGCCCCACAGGGGGCCTCCTACGAGCAGTACTTC
many 16 TRBJ2-7 TRBD1 TRBV4-1 CASSHSKRRQGYEQYF TGCGCCAGCAGCCACTCAAAGCGAAGACAGGGCTACGAGCAGTACTTC
. 13 TRBJ1-5 . TRBV30 CAWSVQHNQPQHF TGTGCCTGGAGTGTACAGCATAATCAGCCCCAGCATTTT
few 14 TRBJ2-5 TRBD1 TRBV9 CASSPGTGWETQYF TGTGCCAGCAGCCCGGGGACAGGGTGGGAGACCCAGTACTTC
. 14 TRBJ2-7 . TRBV7-2 CASSLAGESYEQYF TGTGCCAGCAGCTTAGCGGGGGAATCCTACGAGCAGTACTTC
. 14 TRBJ2-7 . TRBV9 CASSAGSSSYEQYF TGTGCCAGCAGCGCCGGGTCTAGCTCCTACGAGCAGTACTTC
few 17 TRBJ2-3 . TRBV27 CASSPTWPGRYTDTQYF TGTGCCAGCAGCCCGACTTGGCCGGGACGGTACACAGATACGCAGTATTTT
few 15 TRBJ2-1 TRBD1 TRBV28 CASSDRQGRSNEQFF TGTGCCAGCAGCGACAGACAGGGCAGGAGCAATGAGCAGTTCTTC
. 16 TRBJ2-3 TRBD2 TRBV5-1 CASSFVAGASTDTQYF TGCGCCAGCAGCTTTGTAGCGGGGGCCAGCACAGATACGCAGTATTTT
. 15 TRBJ2-2 . TRBV30 CAWSREVKNTGELFF TGTGCCTGGAGCAGGGAGGTGAAGAACACCGGGGAGCTGTTTTTT
few 19 TRBJ1-5 TRBD1 TRBV27 CASSWRAPGQGAGNQPQHF TGTGCCAGCAGTTGGAGGGCACCGGGACAGGGGGCTGGCAATCAGCCCCAGCATTTT
. 13 TRBJ2-5 . TRBV18 CASSSGTQETQYF TGTGCCAGCTCAAGCGGGACACAAGAGACCCAGTACTTC
. 14 TRBJ2-5 . TRBV11-2 CASSLGGTQETQYF TGTGCCAGCAGCTTAGGGGGGACCCAAGAGACCCAGTACTTC
many 15 TRBJ2-6 . TRBV9 CASSVFLTGANVLTF TGTGCCAGCAGCGTATTCTTGACTGGGGCCAACGTCCTGACTTTC
. 15 TRBJ2-5 TRBD1 TRBV18 CASSRQGAREETQYF TGTGCCAGCTCGCGACAGGGGGCGAGGGAAGAGACCCAGTACTTC
few 16 TRBJ2-3 TRBD1 TRBV9 CASSVKQTGGYDTQYF TGTGCCAGCAGCGTAAAGCAGACAGGGGGCTATGATACGCAGTATTTT
few 14 TRBJ2-3 TRBD1 TRBV5-6 CASSRQGSTDTQYF TGTGCCAGCAGCCGACAGGGGTCCACAGATACGCAGTATTTT
few 14 TRBJ2-5 . TRBV7-9 CASSSTLSRETQYF TGTGCCAGCAGCTCCACACTTAGCCGGGAGACCCAGTACTTC
. 12 TRBJ1-5 . TRBV30 CAWQGEGQPQHF TGTGCCTGGCAAGGGGAGGGTCAGCCCCAGCATTTT
. 13 TRBJ1-4 TRBD1 TRBV29-1 CSVGGTGVEKLFF TGCAGCGTTGGGGGGACAGGGGTTGAAAAACTGTTTTTT
. 13 TRBJ2-1 . TRBV7-2 CASSPLSNNEQFF TGTGCCAGCAGCCCATTATCAAACAATGAGCAGTTCTTC
few 12 TRBJ1-1 . TRBV10-2 CASSLERGEAFF TGCGCCAGCTCCCTGGAGCGGGGTGAAGCTTTCTTT
many 13 TRBJ2-5 . TRBV6-5 CASSYRREETQYF TGTGCCAGCAGTTACCGGAGGGAAGAGACCCAGTACTTC
few 10 TRBJ1-2 . TRBV6-5 CASRGNGYTF TGTGCCAGCAGAGGTAATGGCTACACCTTC
. 12 TRBJ1-1 . TRBV29-1 CSVDDVDTEAFF TGCAGCGTGGACGACGTCGACACTGAAGCTTTCTTT
. 13 TRBJ1-2 . TRBV5-4 CASSGDTNYGYTF TGTGCCAGCAGCGGGGACACTAACTATGGCTACACCTTC
few 14 TRBJ1-2 . TRBV27 CASKVNRDRYGYTF TGTGCCAGCAAAGTTAATCGGGACCGTTATGGCTACACCTTC
few 16 TRBJ2-2 TRBD2 TRBV9 CASSVTSGGYTGELFF TGTGCCAGCAGCGTAACTAGCGGGGGGTACACCGGGGAGCTGTTTTTT
. 15 TRBJ2-7 . TRBV6-5 CASMPEGAPVREQYF TGTGCCAGCATGCCGGAGGGGGCCCCCGTGAGGGAGCAGTACTTC
few 14 TRBJ1-1 . TRBV29-1 CSVEISLLNTEAFF TGCAGCGTTGAAATAAGTCTTTTGAACACTGAAGCTTTCTTT
. 13 TRBJ1-1 . TRBV7-2 CASSFSTNTEAFF TGTGCCAGCAGCTTTTCGACTAACACTGAAGCTTTCTTT
. 14 TRBJ1-1 . TRBV5-1 CASSFSQMNTEAFF TGCGCCAGCAGCTTTAGCCAGATGAACACTGAAGCTTTCTTT
. 13 TRBJ1-2 TRBD1 TRBV6-5 CASRRQGEGGYTF TGTGCCAGCAGGAGACAGGGGGAGGGTGGCTACACCTTC
few 13 TRBJ1-2 . TRBV7-9 CASSLDSNYGYTF TGTGCCAGCAGCTTGGACAGTAACTATGGCTACACCTTC
. 11 TRBJ2-1 . TRBV29-1 CSVDREDEQFF TGCAGCGTTGACAGGGAGGATGAGCAGTTCTTC
few 16 TRBJ2-6 . TRBV27 CASSLTGSSGANVLTF TGTGCCAGCAGTTTAACGGGAAGCTCTGGGGCCAACGTCCTGACTTTC
. 16 TRBJ2-3 TRBD2 TRBV28 CASSPRLAGFADTQYF TGTGCCAGCAGCCCGAGACTAGCGGGGTTCGCAGATACGCAGTATTTT
. 19 TRBJ1-1 . TRBV18 CASSPQPPFKGHMNTEAFF TGTGCCAGCTCACCCCAACCCCCCTTTAAAGGACACATGAACACTGAAGCTTTCTTT